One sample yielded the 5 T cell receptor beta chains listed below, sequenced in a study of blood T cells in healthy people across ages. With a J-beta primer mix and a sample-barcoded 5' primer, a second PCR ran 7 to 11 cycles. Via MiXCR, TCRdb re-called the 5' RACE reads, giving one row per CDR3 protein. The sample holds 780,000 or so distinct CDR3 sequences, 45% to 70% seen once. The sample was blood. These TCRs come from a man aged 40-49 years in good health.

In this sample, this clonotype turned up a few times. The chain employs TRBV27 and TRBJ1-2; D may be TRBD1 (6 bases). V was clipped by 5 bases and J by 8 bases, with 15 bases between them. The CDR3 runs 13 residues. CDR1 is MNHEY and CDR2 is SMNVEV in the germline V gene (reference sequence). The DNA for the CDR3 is TGTGCCAGCAGTGAAGGGGGTTTAGGAGGCTACACCTTC. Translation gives CASSEGGLGGYTF.

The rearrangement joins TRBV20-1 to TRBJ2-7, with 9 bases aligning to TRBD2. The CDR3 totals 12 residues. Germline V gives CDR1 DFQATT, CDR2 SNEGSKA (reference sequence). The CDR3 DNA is TGCAACGTAGCGGGAGTAGGGTACGAGCAGTACTTC. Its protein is CNVAGVGYEQYF.

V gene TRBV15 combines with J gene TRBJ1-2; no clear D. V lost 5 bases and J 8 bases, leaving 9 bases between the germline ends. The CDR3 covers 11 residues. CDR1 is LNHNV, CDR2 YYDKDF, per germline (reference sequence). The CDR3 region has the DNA TGTGCCACCAGCGGTTCCGGCGGCTACACCTTC. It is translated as CATSGSGGYTF. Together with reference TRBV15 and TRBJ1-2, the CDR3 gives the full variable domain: DAMVIQNPRYQVTQFGKPVTLSCSQTLNHNVMYWYQQKSSQAPKLLFHYYDKDFNNEADTPDNFQSRRPNTSFCFLDIRSPGLGDTAMYLCATSGSGGYTFGSGTRLTVV.

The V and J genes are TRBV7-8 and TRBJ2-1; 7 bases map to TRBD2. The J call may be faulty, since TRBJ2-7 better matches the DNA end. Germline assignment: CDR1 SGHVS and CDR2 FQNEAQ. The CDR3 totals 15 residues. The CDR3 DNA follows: TGTGCCAGCTACCGGGAGCGGGACTCGGCCTACGAGCAGTACTTC. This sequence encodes CASYRERDSAYEQYF.

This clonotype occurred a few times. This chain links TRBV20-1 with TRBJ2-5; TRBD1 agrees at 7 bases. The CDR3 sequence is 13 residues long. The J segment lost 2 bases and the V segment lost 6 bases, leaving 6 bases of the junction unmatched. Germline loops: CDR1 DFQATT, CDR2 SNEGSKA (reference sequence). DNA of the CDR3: TGCAGTGCCAATGACAGGGAACAAGAGACCCAGTACTTC. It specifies CSANDREQETQYF.